In its sample, the clone carrying this T cell receptor beta chain was seen many times. Its antigen is still unknown. The sample originates from a study of shared clonotypes between healthy human individuals. The study's findings and limits: The low donor count limited represented genetic and exposure-history diversity.

Produced via immunoSEQ multiplex PCR; TCRdb's table is partial and in-frame only. The sample includes about 510,000 clones, 79% of them seen just once. Germline V CDR1 and CDR2: MGHRA, YSYEKL. The CDR3 consists of 15 residues. V was clipped by 4 bases and J by 3 bases; unmatched bases: 5. The clonotype originates from a woman in her thirties or forties in good health. Some clones in this sample may be carry-over from other donors' samples. The chain combines TRBV4-1 with TRBJ2-7, with 11 bases lining up with TRBD2. Sequencing input: PBMCs. The CDR3 DNA is TGCGCCAGCAGCCGGCCGGGACTAGCGGACTACGAGCAGTACTTC. It encodes CASSRPGLADYEQYF.